The 5 T cell receptor beta chains in this list originate from one sample, sequenced in a study of CD8 T cells in ankylosing spondylitis. Notes on the study in general: In ankylosing spondylitis blood, a motif of 7 to 9 highly homologous TCR beta variants appeared characteristic.

TCRdb reprocessed the 5' RACE reads via MiXCR and lists one record per CDR3 protein. The sample shows under 950,000 distinct CDR3 sequences, roughly 20% of them seen only once. Their antigens are not known. Sequencing used blood, either unsorted or a sorted T cell fraction (not recorded which). These TCRs come from a male donor with ankylosing spondylitis.

This clonotype was picked up many times. This chain connects TRBV28 to TRBJ2-7; perhaps D is TRBD1 or TRBD2 (5 bases each). The CDR3 length is 14 residues. Germline CDR1 MDHEN, CDR2 SYDVKM. V was trimmed by 1 base and J by 2 bases, leaving 9 bases between them. The CDR3 DNA is TGTGCCAGCAGTTTATTCCGGGACCCCTACGAGCAGTACTTC. This translates into CASSLFRDPYEQYF. Drawing the rest from reference TRBV28 and TRBJ2-7, the complete variable domain is DVKVTQSSRYLVKRTGEKVFLECVQDMDHENMFWYRQDPGLGLRLIYFSYDVKMKEKGDIPEGYSVSREKKERFSLILESASTNQTSMYLCASSLFRDPYEQYFGPGTRLTVT.

The CDR3 coding sequence is TGCATCACAACGAAAGAGGTGGGCTATGGCTACACCTTC. Its protein product is CITTKEVGYGYTF. The chain is built from TRBV20-1 and TRBJ1-2, with unresolved D. The CDR3 runs to 13 residues. Germline CDR1 is DFQATT and CDR2 is SNEGSKA (reference sequence).

The table lists this clonotype with a few counts. V usage is TRBV15 and J usage is TRBJ1-2, with D perhaps TRBD1 (6 bases). Trimming pared 3 bases from V and 5 bases from J, leaving 7 bases between. Germline V gene data show CDR1 as LNHNV and CDR2 as YYDKDF (reference sequence). The CDR3 is made up of 12 amino acids. The CDR3 reads CATSSTGYGYTF. CDR3 in DNA: TGTGCCACCAGCAGCACAGGGTATGGCTACACCTTC.

The V call is TRBV16, the J call TRBJ1-5; D gene ambiguous. Trimming took off 0 bases at V and 4 bases at J, with 4 bases between the two ends. Germline values: CDR1 KGHSY, CDR2 FQNENV. The CDR3 sequence is 13 residues long. The CDR3 loop is CASSQSRNQPQHF. The CDR3 DNA sequence: TGTGCCAGCAGCCAATCCAGGAATCAGCCCCAGCATTTT. The complete variable domain, with remaining parts taken from reference TRBV16 and TRBJ1-5, reads GEEVAQTPKHLVRGEGQKAKLYCAPIKGHSYVFWYQQVLKNEFKFLISFQNENVFDETGMPKERFSAKCLPNSPCSLEIQATKLEDSAVYFCASSQSRNQPQHFGDGTRLSIL.

This clonotype was seen more than once but under ten times. V is TRBV20-1 and J is TRBJ1-1; D is unclear. CDR3 size: 13 residues. Germline CDR1 is DFQATT and CDR2 is SNEGSKA (reference sequence). V dropped 1 base and J dropped 1 base, with 7 bases sitting between them. CDR3 residues: CSARAARNTEAFF. The CDR3 region has the DNA TGCAGTGCTAGAGCAGCCCGGAACACTGAAGCTTTCTTT.